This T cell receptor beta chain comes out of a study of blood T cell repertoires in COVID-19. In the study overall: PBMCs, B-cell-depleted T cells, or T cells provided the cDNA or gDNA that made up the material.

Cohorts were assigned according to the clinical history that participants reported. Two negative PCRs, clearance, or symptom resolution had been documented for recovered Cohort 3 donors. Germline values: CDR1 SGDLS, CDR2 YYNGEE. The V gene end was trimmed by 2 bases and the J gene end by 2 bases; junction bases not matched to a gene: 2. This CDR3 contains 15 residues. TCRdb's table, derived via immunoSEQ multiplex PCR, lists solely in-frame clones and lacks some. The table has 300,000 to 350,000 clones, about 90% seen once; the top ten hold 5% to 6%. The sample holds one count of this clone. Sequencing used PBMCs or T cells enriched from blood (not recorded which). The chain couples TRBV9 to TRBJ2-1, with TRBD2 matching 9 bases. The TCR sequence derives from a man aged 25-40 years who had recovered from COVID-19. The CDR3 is CASSVGLAPYNEQFF. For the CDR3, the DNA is TGTGCCAGCAGCGTCGGACTAGCGCCCTACAATGAGCAGTTCTTC.